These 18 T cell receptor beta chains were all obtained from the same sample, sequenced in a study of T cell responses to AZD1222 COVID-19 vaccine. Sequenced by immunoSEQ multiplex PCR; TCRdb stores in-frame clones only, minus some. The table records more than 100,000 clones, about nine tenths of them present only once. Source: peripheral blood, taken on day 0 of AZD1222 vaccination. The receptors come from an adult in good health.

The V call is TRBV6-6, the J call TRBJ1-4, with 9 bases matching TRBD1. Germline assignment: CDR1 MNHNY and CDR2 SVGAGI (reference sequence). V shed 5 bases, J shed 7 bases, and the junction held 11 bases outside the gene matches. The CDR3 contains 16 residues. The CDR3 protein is CASSRSGQGSFEKLFF. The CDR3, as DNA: TGTGCCAGCAGTCGATCAGGACAGGGGAGTTTTGAAAAACTGTTTTTT.

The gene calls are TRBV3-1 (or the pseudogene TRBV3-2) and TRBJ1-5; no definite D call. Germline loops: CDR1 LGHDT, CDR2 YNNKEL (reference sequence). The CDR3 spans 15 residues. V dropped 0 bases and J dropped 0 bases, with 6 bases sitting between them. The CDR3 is CASSQDLVSNQPQHF. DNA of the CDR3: TGTGCCAGCAGCCAAGATTTGGTTAGCAATCAGCCCCAGCATTTT.

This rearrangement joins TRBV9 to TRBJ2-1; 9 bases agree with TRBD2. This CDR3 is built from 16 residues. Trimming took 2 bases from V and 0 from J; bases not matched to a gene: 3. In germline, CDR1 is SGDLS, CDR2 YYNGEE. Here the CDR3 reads CASSVTSGSSYNEQFF. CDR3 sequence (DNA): TGTGCCAGCAGCGTGACTAGCGGAAGCTCCTACAATGAGCAGTTCTTC.

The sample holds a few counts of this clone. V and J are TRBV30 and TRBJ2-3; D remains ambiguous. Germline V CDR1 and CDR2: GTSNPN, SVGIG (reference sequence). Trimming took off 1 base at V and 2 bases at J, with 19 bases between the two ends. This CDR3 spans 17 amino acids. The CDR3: CAWSAALGRPFTDTQYF. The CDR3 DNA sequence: TGTGCCTGGAGTGCCGCCTTGGGCCGGCCCTTCACAGATACGCAGTATTTT. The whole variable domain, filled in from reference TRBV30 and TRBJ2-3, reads SQTIHQWPATLVQPVGSPLSLECTVEGTSNPNLYWYRQAAGRGLQLLFYSVGIGQISSEVPQNLSASRPQDRQFILSSKKLLLSDSGFYLCAWSAALGRPFTDTQYFGPGTRLTVL.

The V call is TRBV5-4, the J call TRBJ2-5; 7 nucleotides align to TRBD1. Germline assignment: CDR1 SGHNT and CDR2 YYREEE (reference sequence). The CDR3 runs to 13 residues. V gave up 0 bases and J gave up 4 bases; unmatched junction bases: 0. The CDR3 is CASSLDRGETQYF. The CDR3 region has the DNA TGTGCCAGCAGCTTGGACAGGGGAGAGACCCAGTACTTC.

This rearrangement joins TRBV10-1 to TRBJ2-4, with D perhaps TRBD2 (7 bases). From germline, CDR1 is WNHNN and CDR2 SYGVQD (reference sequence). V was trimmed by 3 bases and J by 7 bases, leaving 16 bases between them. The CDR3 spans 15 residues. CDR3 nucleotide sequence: TGCGCCAGCAGTGAAGGGGGGGCTGGCGAGAACATTCAGTACTTC. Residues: CASSEGGAGENIQYF.

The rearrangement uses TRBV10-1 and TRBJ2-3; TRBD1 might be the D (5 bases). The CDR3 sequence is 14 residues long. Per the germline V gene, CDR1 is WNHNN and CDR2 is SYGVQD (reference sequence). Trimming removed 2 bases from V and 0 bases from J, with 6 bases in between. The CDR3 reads CASSEAGSTDTQYF. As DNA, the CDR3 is TGCGCCAGCAGTGAGGCAGGGAGCACAGATACGCAGTATTTT.

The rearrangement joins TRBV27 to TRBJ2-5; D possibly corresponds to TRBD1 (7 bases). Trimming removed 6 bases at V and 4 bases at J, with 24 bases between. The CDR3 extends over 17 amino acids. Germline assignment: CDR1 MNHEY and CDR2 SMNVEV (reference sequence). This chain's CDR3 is CASSPLGRGVKSETQYF. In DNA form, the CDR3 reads TGTGCCAGCAGCCCTCTCGGCAGGGGGGTCAAGTCAGAGACCCAGTACTTC.

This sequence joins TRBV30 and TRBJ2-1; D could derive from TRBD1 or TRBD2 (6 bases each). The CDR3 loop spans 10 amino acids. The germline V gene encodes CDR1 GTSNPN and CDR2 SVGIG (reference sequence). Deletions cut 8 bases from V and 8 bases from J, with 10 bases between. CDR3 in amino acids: CAGGRHEQFF. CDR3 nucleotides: TGTGCCGGGGGGCGGCATGAGCAGTTCTTC. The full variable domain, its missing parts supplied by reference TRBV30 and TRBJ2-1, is SQTIHQWPATLVQPVGSPLSLECTVEGTSNPNLYWYRQAAGRGLQLLFYSVGIGQISSEVPQNLSASRPQDRQFILSSKKLLLSDSGFYLCAGGRHEQFFGPGTRLTVL.

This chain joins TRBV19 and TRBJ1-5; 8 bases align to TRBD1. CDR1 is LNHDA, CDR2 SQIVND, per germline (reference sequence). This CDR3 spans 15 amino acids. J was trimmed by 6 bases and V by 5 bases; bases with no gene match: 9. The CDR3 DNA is TGTGCCAGTAGTTCCACAGGGGGTAAGAGTCAGCCCCAGCATTTT. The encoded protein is CASSSTGGKSQPQHF.

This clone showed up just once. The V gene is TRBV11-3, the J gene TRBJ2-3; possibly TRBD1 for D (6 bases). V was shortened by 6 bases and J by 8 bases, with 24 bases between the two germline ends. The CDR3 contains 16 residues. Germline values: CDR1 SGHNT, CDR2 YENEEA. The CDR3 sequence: CASSKGTPPTSSTQYF. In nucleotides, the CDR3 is TGTGCCAGCAGTAAAGGGACACCCCCCACCAGTAGTACGCAGTATTTT.

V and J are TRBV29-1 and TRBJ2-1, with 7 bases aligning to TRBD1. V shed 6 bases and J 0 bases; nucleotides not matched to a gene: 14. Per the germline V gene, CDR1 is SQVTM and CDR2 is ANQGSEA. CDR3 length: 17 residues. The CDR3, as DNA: TGCAGCGTCGTTCTCTTACAGGGACAGAGCTCCTACAATGAGCAGTTCTTC. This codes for CSVVLLQGQSSYNEQFF.

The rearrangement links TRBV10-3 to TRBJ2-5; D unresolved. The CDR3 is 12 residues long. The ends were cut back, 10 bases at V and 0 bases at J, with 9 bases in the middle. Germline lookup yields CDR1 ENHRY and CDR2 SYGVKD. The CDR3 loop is CATGTYQETQYF. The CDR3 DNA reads TGTGCCACTGGAACGTACCAAGAGACCCAGTACTTC.

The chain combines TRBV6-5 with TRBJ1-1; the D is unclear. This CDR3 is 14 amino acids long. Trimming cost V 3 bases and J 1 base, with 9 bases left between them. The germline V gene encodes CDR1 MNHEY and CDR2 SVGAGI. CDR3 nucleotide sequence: TGTGCCAGCAGTTATTCGACACAGAACACTGAAGCTTTCTTT. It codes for CASSYSTQNTEAFF.

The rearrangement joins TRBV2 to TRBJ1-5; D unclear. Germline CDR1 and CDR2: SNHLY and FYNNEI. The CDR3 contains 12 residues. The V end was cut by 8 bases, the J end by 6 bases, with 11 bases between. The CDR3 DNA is TGTGCCAGCGGTTCCTTGGGTCAGCCCCAGCATTTT. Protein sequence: CASGSLGQPQHF.

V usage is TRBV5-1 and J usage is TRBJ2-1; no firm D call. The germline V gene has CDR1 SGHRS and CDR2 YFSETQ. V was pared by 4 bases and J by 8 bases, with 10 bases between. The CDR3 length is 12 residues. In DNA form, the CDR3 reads TGCGCCAGCAGCGGGTGGATACATGAGCAGTTCTTC. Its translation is CASSGWIHEQFF.

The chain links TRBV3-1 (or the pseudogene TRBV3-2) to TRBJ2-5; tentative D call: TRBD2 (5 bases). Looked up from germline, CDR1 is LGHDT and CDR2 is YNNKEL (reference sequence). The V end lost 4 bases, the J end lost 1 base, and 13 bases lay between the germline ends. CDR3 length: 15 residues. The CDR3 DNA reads TGTGCCAGCAGCCTAGGCGAGGGCCTCCAAGAGACCCAGTACTTC. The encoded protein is CASSLGEGLQETQYF.

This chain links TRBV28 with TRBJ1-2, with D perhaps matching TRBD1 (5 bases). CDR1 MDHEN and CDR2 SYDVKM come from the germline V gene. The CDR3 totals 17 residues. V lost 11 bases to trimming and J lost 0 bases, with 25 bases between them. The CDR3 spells CAGAGADKSSSNYGYTF. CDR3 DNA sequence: TGTGCCGGGGCAGGTGCGGACAAGTCCTCTTCTAACTATGGCTACACCTTC.